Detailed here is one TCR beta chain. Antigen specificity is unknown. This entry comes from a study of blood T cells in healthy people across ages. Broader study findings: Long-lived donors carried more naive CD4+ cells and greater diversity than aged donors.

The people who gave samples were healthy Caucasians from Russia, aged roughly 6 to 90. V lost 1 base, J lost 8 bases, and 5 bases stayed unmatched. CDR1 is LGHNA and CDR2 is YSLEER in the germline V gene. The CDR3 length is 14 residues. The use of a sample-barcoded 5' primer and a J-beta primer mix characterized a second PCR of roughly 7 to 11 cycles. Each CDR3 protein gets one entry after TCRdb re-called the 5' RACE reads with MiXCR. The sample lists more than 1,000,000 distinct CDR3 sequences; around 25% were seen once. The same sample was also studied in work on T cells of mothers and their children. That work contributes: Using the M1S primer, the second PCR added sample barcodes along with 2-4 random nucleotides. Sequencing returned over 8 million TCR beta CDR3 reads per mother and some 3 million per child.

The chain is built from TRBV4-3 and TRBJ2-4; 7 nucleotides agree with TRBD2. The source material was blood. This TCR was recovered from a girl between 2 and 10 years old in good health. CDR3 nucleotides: TGCGCCAGCAGCCAAGGGACTAGTGGGGACATTCAGTACTTC. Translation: CASSQGTSGDIQYF.